This entry concerns a single T cell receptor (beta chain). The CDR3 covers 15 residues. V shed 4 bases and J 3 bases; nucleotides not matched to a gene: 6. Germline V gene data show CDR1 as MRHNA and CDR2 as SNTAGT. The data were obtained in a study of shared clonotypes between healthy human individuals. Across the whole study: Each donor had three CD4 naive, three CD4 memory, two CD8 naive and one CD8 memory plate.

Using immunoSEQ multiplex PCR, the repertoire was profiled, and TCRdb retains in-frame clones only, with some absent. Among about 2 million clones, about 95% were seen once, and the ten largest hold around 1.1%. It was CD45RO-negative cells, positively selected for CCR7, that made up naive CD8 cells, with terminally differentiated effector memory CD45RA+ cells excluded. The chain is built from TRBV6-4 and TRBJ2-7, with 10 bases that match TRBD2. The specimen was naive CD8+ T cells sorted from blood. The sequence was collected from a man younger than 30 in good health. The CDR3 nucleotides are TGTGCCAGCAGTGCTGGGGCTAGCGGGGGCTACGAGCAGTACTTC. Translation: CASSAGASGGYEQYF.